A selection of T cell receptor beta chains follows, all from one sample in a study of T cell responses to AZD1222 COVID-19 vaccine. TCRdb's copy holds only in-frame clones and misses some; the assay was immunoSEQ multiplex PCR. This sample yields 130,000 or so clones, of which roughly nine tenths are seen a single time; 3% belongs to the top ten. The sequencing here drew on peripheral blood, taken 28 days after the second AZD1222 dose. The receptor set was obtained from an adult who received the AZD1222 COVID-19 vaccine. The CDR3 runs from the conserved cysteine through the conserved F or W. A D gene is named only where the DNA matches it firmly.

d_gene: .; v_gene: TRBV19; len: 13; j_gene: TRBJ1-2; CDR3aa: CASSPGFNYGYTF
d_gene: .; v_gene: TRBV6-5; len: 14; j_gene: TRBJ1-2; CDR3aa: CASSYSGGVDGYTF
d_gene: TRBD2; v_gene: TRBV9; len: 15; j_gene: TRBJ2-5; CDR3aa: CASSVGSGAGGAQYF
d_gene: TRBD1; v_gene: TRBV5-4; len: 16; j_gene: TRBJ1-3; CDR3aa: CASSAGTGNRGNTIYF
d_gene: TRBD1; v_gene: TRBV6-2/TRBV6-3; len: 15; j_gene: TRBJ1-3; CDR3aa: CASSSFDRDGNTIYF
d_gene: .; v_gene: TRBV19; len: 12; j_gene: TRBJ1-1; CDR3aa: CASSGPGTEAFF
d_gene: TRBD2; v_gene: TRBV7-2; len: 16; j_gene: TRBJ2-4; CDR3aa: CASSLASGGAKNIQYF
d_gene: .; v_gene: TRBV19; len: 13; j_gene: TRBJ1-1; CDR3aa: CASRRGGGTEAFF
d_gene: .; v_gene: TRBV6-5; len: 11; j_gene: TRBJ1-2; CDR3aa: CASSRLYGYTF
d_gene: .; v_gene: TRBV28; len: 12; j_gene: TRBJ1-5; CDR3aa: CAGRDTNQPQHF
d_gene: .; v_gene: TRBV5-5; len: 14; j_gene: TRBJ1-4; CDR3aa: CASSLREANEKLFF
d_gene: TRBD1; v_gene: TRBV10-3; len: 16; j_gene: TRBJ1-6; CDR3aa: CAISGGSGTGVSPLHF
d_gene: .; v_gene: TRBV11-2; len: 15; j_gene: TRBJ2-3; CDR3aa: CASSLVPAGADTQYF
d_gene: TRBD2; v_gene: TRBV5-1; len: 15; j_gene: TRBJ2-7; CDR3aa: CASRSGGNGAYEQYF
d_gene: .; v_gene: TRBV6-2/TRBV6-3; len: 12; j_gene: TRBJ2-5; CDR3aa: CASSQRRETQYF
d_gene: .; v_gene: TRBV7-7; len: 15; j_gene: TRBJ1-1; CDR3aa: CASSLGKGRGTEAFF
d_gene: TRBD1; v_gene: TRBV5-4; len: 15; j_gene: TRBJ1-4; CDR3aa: CASSFGDRGYEKLFF
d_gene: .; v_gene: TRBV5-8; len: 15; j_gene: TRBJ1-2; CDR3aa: CASSLSGLESRGYTF
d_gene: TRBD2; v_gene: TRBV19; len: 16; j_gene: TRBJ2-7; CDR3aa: CASSLIAGDLSYEQYF
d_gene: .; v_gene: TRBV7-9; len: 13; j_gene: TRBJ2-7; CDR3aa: CASSLASYPEQYF
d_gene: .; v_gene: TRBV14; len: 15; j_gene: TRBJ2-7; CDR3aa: CASSHASRGPYEQYF
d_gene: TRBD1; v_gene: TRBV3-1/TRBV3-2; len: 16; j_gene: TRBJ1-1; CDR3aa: CASSRWGQDKGTEAFF
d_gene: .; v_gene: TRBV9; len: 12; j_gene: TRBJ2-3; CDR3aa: CASSGRSDTQYF
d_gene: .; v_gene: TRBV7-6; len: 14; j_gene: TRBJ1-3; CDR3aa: CASSQPGQGNTIYF
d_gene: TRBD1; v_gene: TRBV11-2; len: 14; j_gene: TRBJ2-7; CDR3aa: CASSLDRGQYEQYF
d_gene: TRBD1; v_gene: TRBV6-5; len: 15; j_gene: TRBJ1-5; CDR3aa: CASTPTGVSNQPQHF
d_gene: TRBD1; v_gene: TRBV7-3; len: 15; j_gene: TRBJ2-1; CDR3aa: CASSPDRVGRNEQFF
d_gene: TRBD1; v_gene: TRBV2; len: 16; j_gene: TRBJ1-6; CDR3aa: CASGETGSSYNSPLHF
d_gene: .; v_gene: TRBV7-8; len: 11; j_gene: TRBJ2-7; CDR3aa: CASSQRGEQYF
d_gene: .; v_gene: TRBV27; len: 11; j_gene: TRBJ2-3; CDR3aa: CASSFSDTQYF
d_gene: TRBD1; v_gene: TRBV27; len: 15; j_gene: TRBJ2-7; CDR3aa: CASSRQGAIAYEQYF
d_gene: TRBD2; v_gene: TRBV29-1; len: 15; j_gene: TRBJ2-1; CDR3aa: CSVLAGSSSYNEQFF
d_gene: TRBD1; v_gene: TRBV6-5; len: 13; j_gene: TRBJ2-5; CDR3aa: CASRQGVRETQYF
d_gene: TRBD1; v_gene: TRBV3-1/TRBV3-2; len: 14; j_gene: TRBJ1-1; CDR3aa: CASSRDRVNTEAFF
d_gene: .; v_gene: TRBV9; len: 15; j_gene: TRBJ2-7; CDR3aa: CASSVGAGITYEQYF
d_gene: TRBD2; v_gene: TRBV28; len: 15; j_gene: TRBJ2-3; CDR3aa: CASKTTGGSTDTQYF
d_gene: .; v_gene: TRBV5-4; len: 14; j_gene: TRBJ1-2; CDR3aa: CASRYQAAGSGYTF
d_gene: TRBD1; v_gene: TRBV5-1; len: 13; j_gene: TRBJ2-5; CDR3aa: CASSQDRGETQYF
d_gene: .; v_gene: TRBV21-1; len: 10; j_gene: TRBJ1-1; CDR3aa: CASYFEGAFF
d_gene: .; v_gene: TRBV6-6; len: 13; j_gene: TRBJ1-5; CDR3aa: CATLWGGNQPQHF
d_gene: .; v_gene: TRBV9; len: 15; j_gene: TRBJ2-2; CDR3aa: CASSPPHGNTGELFF
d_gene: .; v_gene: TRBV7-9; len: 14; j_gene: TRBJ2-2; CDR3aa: CASSFGRDTGELFF